This T cell receptor (beta chain) was captured by sequencing in a study of T cells in Graves' hyperthyroidism and ophthalmopathy. Amplified TCR beta CDR3 regions derived from RNA transcripts. Using the HTBI primer set, a first-round RT-PCR was run on the TCR CDR3. TCRdb fed the multiplex PCR reads into MiXCR, producing one record per CDR3 protein. The table has 700,000 to 850,000 distinct CDR3 sequences, about a third seen once; the top ten hold 30% to 40%. The CDR3 is made up of 14 amino acids. The germline V gene encodes CDR1 ENHRY and CDR2 SYGVKD. Trimming stripped 4 bases from V and 3 bases from J, with 7 bases between.

This rearrangement joins TRBV10-3 to TRBJ2-6; unclear D gene. The receptor was isolated from a middle-aged woman with Graves' hyperthyroidism. The source material was blood. The CDR3 protein is CAISGPGGANVLTF. In nucleotides, the CDR3 is TGTGCCATCAGTGGCCCTGGTGGGGCCAACGTCCTGACTTTC.